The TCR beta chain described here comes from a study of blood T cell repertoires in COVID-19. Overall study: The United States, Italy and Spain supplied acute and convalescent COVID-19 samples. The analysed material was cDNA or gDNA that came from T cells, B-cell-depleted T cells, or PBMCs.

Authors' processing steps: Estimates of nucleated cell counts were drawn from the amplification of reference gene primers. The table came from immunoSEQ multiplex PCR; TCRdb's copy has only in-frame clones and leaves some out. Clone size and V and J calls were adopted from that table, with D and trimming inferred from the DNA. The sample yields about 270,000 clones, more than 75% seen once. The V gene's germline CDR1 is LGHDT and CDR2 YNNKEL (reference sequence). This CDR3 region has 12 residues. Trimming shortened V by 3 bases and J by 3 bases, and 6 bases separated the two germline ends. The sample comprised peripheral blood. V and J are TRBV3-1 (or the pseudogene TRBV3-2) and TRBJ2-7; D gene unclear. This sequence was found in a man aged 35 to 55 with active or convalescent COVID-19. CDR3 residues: CASSHLNYEQYF. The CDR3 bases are TGTGCCAGCAGCCACCTAAACTACGAGCAGTACTTC.